Included here is one TCR beta chain sequence, with context. Its antigen remains unknown. As the method for making TCR beta libraries, quantitative 5'-RACE with molecular barcodes was used. TCRdb itself ran the 5' RACE reads through MiXCR, one entry per CDR3 protein. The table includes approximately 540,000 distinct CDR3 sequences, roughly 12% detected once. This entry belongs to a study of CD8 T cells in ankylosing spondylitis. Study outcomes and limitations: Enrichment of disease-linked clones was reportedly significant in matched ankylosing spondylitis synovial fluid. Disease-linked clones bore a CD8+ phenotype and were relatively rare in peripheral blood. Ankylosing spondylitis blood seemed to carry a telltale TCR beta motif made of about 8 highly homologous variants. Existing reports had already noted some motif variants in reactive arthritis synovial fluid and blood.

The germline gives CDR1 SNHLY, CDR2 FYNNEI. Trimming took off 7 bases at V and 8 bases at J, with 8 bases between the two ends. CDR3 length: 10 residues. V and J are TRBV2 and TRBJ1-1; TRBD1 might be the D (5 bases). This receptor was obtained from a male donor with ankylosing spondylitis. Material: blood, either unsorted or a sorted T cell fraction (not recorded which). CDR3 DNA: TGTGCCAGCAAAGAGGGGGAAGCTTTCTTT. This codes for CASKEGEAFF.